The 15 T cell receptor beta chains below come from one sample, sequenced in a study of cytotoxic CD8 clonotypes in ibrutinib-treated CLL. Only in-frame clones appear in the TCRdb table, and some are missing; sequencing was by immunoSEQ multiplex PCR. The top ten hold 18% of the sample, which has 30,000 to 40,000 clones, approximately 51% seen once. The sample in question was PBMCs, obtained before ibrutinib treatment. These receptors all stem from a human donor with chronic lymphocytic leukemia.

This clone occurred a few times. The chain recombines TRBV7-8 with TRBJ2-7, with D unresolved. The CDR3 consists of 11 residues. From germline, CDR1 is SGHVS and CDR2 FQNEAQ. Between the trimmed V and J ends, which lost 6 bases and 5 bases, there was a span of 8 bases. CDR3 loop: CASSIRDEQYF. CDR3 nucleotides: TGTGCCAGCAGTATACGGGACGAGCAGTACTTC.

This clone came up many times. CDR3 in DNA: TGTGCCAGTAGTACCCCCGGTGTCGGCTACACCTTC. Its translation: CASSTPGVGYTF. The genes are TRBV19 and TRBJ1-2; D not certain. V shed 4 bases and J shed 8 bases, with 11 bases lying between them. This CDR3 region has 12 residues. Germline CDR1 reads LNHDA; CDR2 reads SQIVND (reference sequence).

The V gene is TRBV11-2, the J gene TRBJ2-5, with D perhaps matching TRBD2 (5 bases). The CDR3 length is 16 residues. Trimming pared 1 base from V and 1 base from J, leaving 13 bases between. The V gene's germline CDR1 is SGHAT and CDR2 FQNNGV. CDR3 nucleotide sequence: TGTGCCAGCAGCTTAGGGCCCGAGGGTTTCCAAGAGACCCAGTACTTC. It is translated as CASSLGPEGFQETQYF.

This clone was observed a few times. CDR3 region: CASTLQGAGANVLTF. The CDR3 DNA is TGTGCCAGCACACTACAGGGGGCTGGGGCCAACGTCCTGACTTTC. V is TRBV6-1 and J is TRBJ2-6, with TRBD1 matching 8 bases. This CDR3 is 15 amino acids long. With V trimmed by 7 bases and J by 2 bases, 4 bases remained unmatched. Germline loops: CDR1 MNHNS, CDR2 SASEGT.

The V gene is TRBV11-3, the J gene TRBJ1-5; possible D gene TRBD1, 5 bases. CDR3 length equals 13 residues. The germline V and J ends were trimmed by 2 bases and 5 bases, with 7 bases remaining between them. CDR1 SGHNT and CDR2 YENEEA come from the germline V gene. Here the CDR3 reads CASSLSRDQPQHF. The DNA of the CDR3 is TGTGCCAGCAGCTTATCCAGGGATCAGCCCCAGCATTTT.

This clone occurred a few times. V usage is TRBV5-4 and J usage is TRBJ2-3; D ambiguous. Germline assignment: CDR1 SGHNT and CDR2 YYREEE (reference sequence). Trimming took off 0 bases at V and 2 bases at J, with 13 bases between the two ends. CDR3 length equals 16 residues. The CDR3 sequence is CASSLERLVNTDTQYF. Here the CDR3 DNA reads TGTGCCAGCAGCTTGGAGCGTCTAGTCAACACAGATACGCAGTATTTT. Complete variable domain (other parts from reference TRBV5-4 and TRBJ2-3): ETGVTQSPTHLIKTRGQQVTLRCSSQSGHNTVSWYQQALGQGPQFIFQYYREEENGRGNFPPRFSGLQFPNYSSELNVNALELDDSALYLCASSLERLVNTDTQYFGPGTRLTVL.

This chain connects TRBV29-1 to TRBJ2-7; the match to TRBD2 covers 7 bases. Germline trimming cut 6 bases from V and 3 bases from J; bases unmatched to any gene: 14. The CDR3 is made up of 15 amino acids. CDR1 is SQVTM and CDR2 is ANQGSEA in the germline V gene. The CDR3 spells CSVRPPSGGRYEQYF. In DNA, the CDR3 is TGCAGCGTCAGACCCCCTAGCGGAGGACGCTACGAGCAGTACTTC.

V usage is TRBV15 and J usage is TRBJ2-2, with 9 bases that match TRBD1. The germline gives CDR1 LNHNV, CDR2 YYDKDF (reference sequence). J lost 7 bases, V lost 2 bases, and 11 bases had no gene match. The CDR3 is made up of 17 amino acids. The CDR3 here is CATSRITGTGRHGELFF. DNA for the CDR3: TGTGCCACCAGCAGAATTACCGGGACAGGGCGGCACGGGGAGCTGTTTTTT.

This chain connects TRBV4-1 to TRBJ1-1, with D uncertain. Germline loops: CDR1 MGHRA, CDR2 YSYEKL. Trimming stripped 3 bases from V and 1 base from J, with 3 bases between. This CDR3 spans 12 amino acids. This chain's CDR3 is CASSQGNTEAFF. In DNA, the CDR3 is TGCGCCAGCAGCCAGGGGAACACTGAAGCTTTCTTT.

This clone was picked up a small number of times. The chain uses TRBV5-1 and TRBJ1-4, with 8 bases fitting TRBD1. The germline V gene has CDR1 SGHRS and CDR2 YFSETQ. The CDR3 spans 14 residues. Trimming removed 2 bases from V and 6 bases from J; junction bases left unmatched: 3. In nucleotides, the CDR3 is TGCGCCAGCAGCTTTCAGGGGGCGGATGAAAAACTGTTTTTT. Translated: CASSFQGADEKLFF.

This clone was picked up a small number of times. The CDR3 nucleotides read TGTGCCAGCACCCGAGGATCGGCCTCCGTCCTGACTTTC. It specifies CASTRGSASVLTF. The chain combines TRBV7-3 with TRBJ2-6; no firm D call. CDR1 is SGHTA, CDR2 FQGTGA, per germline. V gave up 7 bases and J gave up 12 bases, with 16 bases separating them. The CDR3 spans 13 residues.

The V call is TRBV6-1, the J call TRBJ2-1; D is uncertain. This CDR3 is 15 amino acids long. Trimming left V 8 bases short and J 3 bases short, with 17 bases between. The germline gives CDR1 MNHNS, CDR2 SASEGT. CDR3 protein: CASGSGRNNYNEQFF. Written as DNA, the CDR3 is TGTGCCAGCGGTTCCGGTAGGAATAACTACAATGAGCAGTTCTTC.

V and J are TRBV29-1 and TRBJ2-7; no clear D. Trimming stripped 2 bases from V and 2 bases from J, with 7 bases between. The CDR3 extends over 12 amino acids. Germline-derived CDR1 and CDR2 are SQVTM and ANQGSEA. The CDR3: CSVEYGTYEQYF. The DNA for the CDR3 is TGCAGCGTTGAATACGGAACCTACGAGCAGTACTTC.

The chain is built from TRBV16 and TRBJ1-6, with a tentative D call TRBD1 (5 bases). Trimming stripped 7 bases from V and 7 bases from J, with 14 bases between. This CDR3 region has 14 residues. Germline V gene sequence: CDR1 KGHSY, CDR2 FQNENV. The CDR3 nucleotides are TGTGCCAGCACCCAGGGCCGAGACAATTCACCCCTCCACTTT. Its protein product is CASTQGRDNSPLHF.

There are a few counts of this clone. In nucleotides, the CDR3 is TGTGCCAGCAGTGCTTCCGGCTATGAGGCTTTCTTT. This encodes CASSASGYEAFF. The chain couples TRBV25-1 to TRBJ1-1; D remains ambiguous. The V gene's germline CDR1 is MGHDK and CDR2 SYGVNS. With 4 bases removed from V and 11 bases from J, the gap between germline ends came to 14 bases. The CDR3 is 12 residues long.